Following are 21 T cell receptor beta chains from one sample sequenced in a study of cytomegalovirus exposure and HLA in healthy donors. Method: immunoSEQ multiplex PCR; TCRdb's copy keeps in-frame clones and lacks some. The sample carries about 98,000 clones, over 75% recorded once. Input material: PBMCs. Receptors were obtained from a man aged 18 to 35 in good health and CMV-seropositive.

CDR3 DNA sequence: TGTGCCAGTAGTCCGCAAGGGGGAGAGACCCAGTACTTC. Translation: CASSPQGGETQYF. The genes are TRBV19 and TRBJ2-5; TRBD1 might be the D (6 bases). Germline CDR1 LNHDA, CDR2 SQIVND (reference sequence). The CDR3 is made up of 13 amino acids. Trimming removed 5 bases from V and 4 bases from J, with 11 bases in between.

The rearrangement links TRBV11-3 to TRBJ2-5; maybe TRBD2 (6 bases). Between the trimmed V and J ends, which lost 4 bases and 4 bases, there was a span of 10 bases. Germline values: CDR1 SGHNT, CDR2 YENEEA. The length of the CDR3 is 13 residues. The CDR3 loop reads CASSSGRRETQYF. DNA for the CDR3: TGTGCCAGCAGCTCGGGGAGGCGAGAGACCCAGTACTTC.

This rearrangement joins TRBV5-1 to TRBJ2-5, with 10 positions matching TRBD2. Per germline, CDR1 SGHRS and CDR2 YFSETQ. This CDR3 comprises 14 residues. Trimming removed 6 bases from V and 2 bases from J; junction bases left unmatched: 4. This chain's CDR3 is CASTWTSGQETQYF. The CDR3 nucleotides read TGCGCCAGCACCTGGACTAGCGGTCAAGAGACCCAGTACTTC. The full variable domain, with the rest looked up from reference TRBV5-1 and TRBJ2-5, is KAGVTQTPRYLIKTRGQQVTLSCSPISGHRSVSWYQQTPGQGLQFLFEYFSETQRNKGNFPGRFSGRQFSNSRSEMNVSTLELGDSALYLCASTWTSGQETQYFGPGTRLLVL.

This clone appeared once. The chain recombines TRBV5-6 with TRBJ1-5, with a tentative D call TRBD1 (5 bases). There are 17 residues in the CDR3. The ends were cut back, 0 bases at V and 0 bases at J, with 13 bases in the middle. The V gene's germline CDR1 is SGHDT and CDR2 YYEEEE. This CDR3 reads CASSLGGEFDSNQPQHF. CDR3 sequence (DNA): TGTGCCAGCAGCTTGGGGGGGGAGTTCGATAGCAATCAGCCCCAGCATTTT.

This clone appeared a few times. This rearrangement joins TRBV6-5 to TRBJ1-2; D may be TRBD1 (6 bases). This CDR3 has 13 residues. V lost 7 bases to trimming and J lost 8 bases, with 17 bases between them. Germline V lookup: CDR1 MNHEY, CDR2 SVGAGI. Here the CDR3 DNA reads TGTGCCAGCAACCCAACAGGGCTAGGGGGCTACACCTTC. This gives the protein CASNPTGLGGYTF.

This chain links TRBV9 with TRBJ2-7; 7 nucleotides agree with TRBD1. The ends lost 5 bases at V and 5 bases at J; junction bases unmatched: 10. The CDR3 is 14 residues long. Per germline, CDR1 SGDLS and CDR2 YYNGEE. CDR3 in amino acids: CASSSRQGMDEQYF. CDR3 DNA: TGTGCCAGCAGTTCAAGACAGGGCATGGACGAGCAGTACTTC.

The CDR3 protein is CSVEEGGRGSYNEQFF. CDR3 bases: TGCAGCGTTGAAGAAGGCGGGAGAGGCTCCTACAATGAGCAGTTCTTC. The chain joins TRBV29-1 to TRBJ2-1; 7 nucleotides align to TRBD2. CDR3 length: 16 residues. The junction had 5 bases not matched to a gene; V was cut back by 0 bases and J by 0 bases. Germline CDR1 and CDR2: SQVTM and ANQGSEA.

The chain uses TRBV29-1 and TRBJ2-2; D possibly corresponds to TRBD2 (5 bases). V was clipped by 3 bases and J by 4 bases, with 15 bases between them. The CDR3 has 15 residues. The germline V gene encodes CDR1 SQVTM and CDR2 ANQGSEA. In DNA form, the CDR3 reads TGCAGCGTTGATCTGGACTGGCCGGGCACCGGGGAGCTGTTTTTT. It is translated as CSVDLDWPGTGELFF.

The rearrangement links TRBV5-4 to TRBJ2-7; 7 bases match TRBD2. The CDR3 is 15 residues long. V was clipped by 4 bases and J by 3 bases; unmatched bases: 10. The germline V gene has CDR1 SGHNT and CDR2 YYREEE (reference sequence). CDR3 in amino acids: CASSPGPGGSYEQYF. The CDR3 bases are TGTGCCAGCAGCCCCGGACCGGGAGGAAGCTACGAGCAGTACTTC. The full variable domain, completed using reference TRBV5-4 and TRBJ2-7, is ETGVTQSPTHLIKTRGQQVTLRCSSQSGHNTVSWYQQALGQGPQFIFQYYREEENGRGNFPPRFSGLQFPNYSSELNVNALELDDSALYLCASSPGPGGSYEQYFGPGTRLTVT.

The gene calls are TRBV5-6 and TRBJ2-5, with TRBD2 as a possible D gene (6 bases). Looked up from germline, CDR1 is SGHDT and CDR2 is YYEEEE. This CDR3 region has 16 residues. Trimming took 0 bases from V and 4 from J, leaving 16 bases between them. CDR3 residues: CASSLGGSGEGETQYF. CDR3 nucleotides: TGTGCCAGCAGCTTGGGGGGTAGCGGCGAAGGAGAGACCCAGTACTTC.

This chain joins TRBV5-5 and TRBJ2-4; D possibly corresponds to TRBD2 (6 bases). Trimming took off 0 bases at V and 3 bases at J, with 16 bases between the two ends. The CDR3 runs to 17 residues. The germline CDR1 and CDR2 sequences are SGHKS and YYEKEE (reference sequence). The CDR3 region has the DNA TGTGCCAGCAGCTTGGTGTTGGGGGGAATGGGCAAAAACATTCAGTACTTC. Its translation is CASSLVLGGMGKNIQYF. Looking up the rest from reference TRBV5-5 and TRBJ2-4 gives the full variable domain: DAGVTQSPTHLIKTRGQQVTLRCSPISGHKSVSWYQQVLGQGPQFIFQYYEKEERGRGNFPDRFSARQFPNYSSELNVNALLLGDSALYLCASSLVLGGMGKNIQYFGAGTRLSVL.

This clone was found once. This sequence joins TRBV28 and TRBJ2-2, with TRBD2 identical over 14 bases. CDR1 and CDR2 from the germline V gene are MDHEN and SYDVKM. The CDR3 is made up of 18 amino acids. V gave up 6 bases and J gave up 0 bases; unmatched junction bases: 6. CDR3 protein: CASRDPGLAGANTGELFF. The CDR3 DNA follows: TGTGCCAGCAGGGATCCGGGACTAGCGGGGGCGAACACCGGGGAGCTGTTTTTT.

V is TRBV9 and J is TRBJ2-2; the match to TRBD2 covers 8 bases. The J segment lost 0 bases and the V segment lost 7 bases, leaving 2 bases of the junction unmatched. The CDR3 runs 14 residues. Germline CDR1 and CDR2: SGDLS and YYNGEE. This CDR3 is CASGGLANTGELFF. The CDR3 region has the DNA TGTGCCAGCGGGGGACTAGCGAACACCGGGGAGCTGTTTTTT. The full variable domain, rest sourced from reference TRBV9 and TRBJ2-2, is DSGVTQTPKHLITATGQRVTLRCSPRSGDLSVYWYQQSLDQGLQFLIQYYNGEERAKGNILERFSAQQFPDLHSELNLSSLELGDSALYFCASGGLANTGELFFGEGSRLTVL.

V gene TRBV6-5 combines with J gene TRBJ2-5, with D perhaps matching TRBD1 (6 bases). Germline V gene data show CDR1 as MNHEY and CDR2 as SVGAGI. The length of the CDR3 is 15 residues. V lost 7 bases to trimming and J lost 2 bases, with 17 bases between them. The CDR3 is CASTNRPGTQETQYF. The CDR3 region has the DNA TGTGCCAGCACCAACCGACCCGGGACACAAGAGACCCAGTACTTC.

The chain links TRBV11-2 to TRBJ2-7; TRBD2 is a possible D gene (5 bases). Trimming cost V 1 base and J 4 bases, with 11 bases left between them. Per germline, CDR1 SGHAT and CDR2 FQNNGV. The CDR3 sequence is 14 residues long. The CDR3 here is CASSLGISEYEQYF. The CDR3 bases are TGTGCCAGCAGCTTAGGAATTAGCGAGTACGAGCAGTACTTC. The entire variable domain, with the rest obtained from reference TRBV11-2 and TRBJ2-7, is as follows: EAGVAQSPRYKIIEKRQSVAFWCNPISGHATLYWYQQILGQGPKLLIQFQNNGVVDDSQLPKDRFSAERLKGVDSTLKIQPAKLEDSAVYLCASSLGISEYEQYFGPGTRLTVT.

The chain employs TRBV6-6 and TRBJ2-5, with D perhaps matching TRBD2 (6 bases). Deletions cut 2 bases from V and 3 bases from J, with 16 bases between. The CDR3 contains 16 residues. Germline V gene sequence: CDR1 MNHNY, CDR2 SVGAGI (reference sequence). This CDR3 is CASSYNRAGTEETQYF. Here the CDR3 DNA reads TGTGCCAGCAGTTACAATCGGGCGGGGACGGAAGAGACCCAGTACTTC.

V gene TRBV6-1 combines with J gene TRBJ2-3; TRBD2 aligns across 12 bases. The CDR3 spans 14 residues. J lost 6 bases, V lost 7 bases, and 5 bases had no gene match. Germline V gene data show CDR1 as MNHNS and CDR2 as SASEGT. The CDR3 loop reads CASKGLAGTDTQYF. The CDR3 nucleotides are TGTGCCAGCAAAGGACTAGCGGGAACCGATACGCAGTATTTT.

The rearrangement uses TRBV28 and TRBJ2-3; 9 nucleotides match TRBD1. The CDR3 consists of 15 residues. With V trimmed by 4 bases and J by 6 bases, 8 bases remained unmatched. Germline V gene data show CDR1 as MDHEN and CDR2 as SYDVKM. The CDR3 sequence: CASSWDRVITDTQYF. CDR3 DNA: TGTGCCAGCAGTTGGGACAGGGTTATCACTGATACGCAGTATTTT.

The chain employs TRBV11-1 and TRBJ2-1; weak D call: TRBD1 (5 bases). Trimming cost V 5 bases and J 0 bases, with 14 bases left between them. Looked up from germline, CDR1 is SGHAT and CDR2 is FQDESV (reference sequence). CDR3 size: 16 residues. DNA for the CDR3: TGTGCCAGCAGCGAATCCCAGGGTTACTCCTACAATGAGCAGTTCTTC. Translation: CASSESQGYSYNEQFF.

V and J are TRBV29-1 and TRBJ2-3; 9 bases match TRBD2. V trimming: 0 bases; J trimming: 11 bases; junction bases outside the gene matches: 18. CDR3 length: 17 amino acids. Germline loops: CDR1 SQVTM, CDR2 ANQGSEA. For the CDR3, the DNA is TGCAGCGTTGAAGATCTCTCCTGGCTAGCGGGGCCGATGGTGCAGTATTTT. Its translation is CSVEDLSWLAGPMVQYF.

V gene TRBV19 combines with J gene TRBJ1-6; 10 nucleotides match TRBD1. Germline-derived CDR1 and CDR2 are LNHDA and SQIVND (reference sequence). The CDR3 extends over 17 amino acids. V gave up 4 bases and J gave up 7 bases; unmatched junction bases: 10. CDR3 amino acids: CASSTYATGGNNSPLHF. DNA of the CDR3: TGTGCCAGTAGTACCTACGCGACAGGGGGCAACAATTCACCCCTCCACTTT.